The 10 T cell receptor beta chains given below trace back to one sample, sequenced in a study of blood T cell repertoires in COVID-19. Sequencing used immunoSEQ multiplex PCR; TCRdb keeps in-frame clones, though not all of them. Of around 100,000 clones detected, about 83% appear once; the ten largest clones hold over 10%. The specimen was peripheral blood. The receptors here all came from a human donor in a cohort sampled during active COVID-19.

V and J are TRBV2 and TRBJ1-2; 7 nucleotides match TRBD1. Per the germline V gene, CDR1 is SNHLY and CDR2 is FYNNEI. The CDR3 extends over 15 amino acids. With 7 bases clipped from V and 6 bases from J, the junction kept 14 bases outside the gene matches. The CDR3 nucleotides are TGTGCCAGCACCAACCGGAACAGGGGTGGGCATGGCTACACCTTC. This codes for CASTNRNRGGHGYTF.

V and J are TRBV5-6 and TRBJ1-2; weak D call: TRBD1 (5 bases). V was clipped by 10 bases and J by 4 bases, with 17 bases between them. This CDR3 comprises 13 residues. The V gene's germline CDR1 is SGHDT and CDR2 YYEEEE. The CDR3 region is CAGRNRGSYGYTF. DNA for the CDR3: TGTGCCGGTCGAAATCGGGGGAGCTATGGCTACACCTTC. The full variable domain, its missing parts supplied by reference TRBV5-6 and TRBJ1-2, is DAGVTQSPTHLIKTRGQQVTLRCSPKSGHDTVSWYQQALGQGPQFIFQYYEEEERQRGNFPDRFSGHQFPNYSSELNVNALLLGDSALYLCAGRNRGSYGYTFGSGTRLTVV.

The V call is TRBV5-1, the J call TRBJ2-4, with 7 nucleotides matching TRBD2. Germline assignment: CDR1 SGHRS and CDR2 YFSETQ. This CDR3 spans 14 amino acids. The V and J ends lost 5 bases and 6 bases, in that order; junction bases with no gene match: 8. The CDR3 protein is CASSESGTGNIQYF. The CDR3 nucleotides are TGCGCCAGCAGTGAAAGCGGGACCGGAAACATTCAGTACTTC.

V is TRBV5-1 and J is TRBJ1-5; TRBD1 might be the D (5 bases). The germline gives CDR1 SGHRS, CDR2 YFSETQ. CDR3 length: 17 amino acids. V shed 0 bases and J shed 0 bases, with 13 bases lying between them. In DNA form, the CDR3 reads TGCGCCAGCAGCTTGGGGCAGGGAGGTAATAGCAATCAGCCCCAGCATTTT. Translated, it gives CASSLGQGGNSNQPQHF.

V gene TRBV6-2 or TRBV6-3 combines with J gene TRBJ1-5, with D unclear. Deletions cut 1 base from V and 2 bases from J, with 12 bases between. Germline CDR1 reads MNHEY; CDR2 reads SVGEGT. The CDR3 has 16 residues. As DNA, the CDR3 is TGTGCCAGCAGTTACTTAAGTGGCTCCGGCAATCAGCCCCAGCATTTT. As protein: CASSYLSGSGNQPQHF.

For the CDR3, the DNA is TGTGCCAGCAGCTTAGCGGGGGCCACAGATACGCAGTATTTT. It yields the protein CASSLAGATDTQYF. The chain employs TRBV7-2 and TRBJ2-3; tentatively, D is TRBD1 (6 bases). Germline V gene sequence: CDR1 SGHTA, CDR2 FQGNSA. V was trimmed by 0 bases and J by 2 bases, leaving 6 bases between them. CDR3 length: 14 residues.

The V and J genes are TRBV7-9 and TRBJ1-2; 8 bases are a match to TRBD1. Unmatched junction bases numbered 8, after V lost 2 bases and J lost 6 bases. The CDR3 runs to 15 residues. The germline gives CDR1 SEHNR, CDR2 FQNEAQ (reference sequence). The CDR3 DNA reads TGTGCCAGCAGCTTAACTATGCCAGGGGGCGATGGCTACACCTTC. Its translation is CASSLTMPGGDGYTF. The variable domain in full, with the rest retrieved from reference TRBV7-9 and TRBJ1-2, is DTGVSQNPRHKITKRGQNVTFRCDPISEHNRLYWYRQTLGQGPEFLTYFQNEAQLEKSRLLSDRFSAERPKGSFSTLEIQRTEQGDSAMYLCASSLTMPGGDGYTFGSGTRLTVV.

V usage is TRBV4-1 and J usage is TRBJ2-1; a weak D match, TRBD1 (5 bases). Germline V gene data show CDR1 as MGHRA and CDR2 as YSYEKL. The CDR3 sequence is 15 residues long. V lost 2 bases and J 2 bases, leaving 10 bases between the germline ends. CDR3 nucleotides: TGCGCCAGCAGCCAAACCGACAGAGCCTACAATGAGCAGTTCTTC. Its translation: CASSQTDRAYNEQFF.

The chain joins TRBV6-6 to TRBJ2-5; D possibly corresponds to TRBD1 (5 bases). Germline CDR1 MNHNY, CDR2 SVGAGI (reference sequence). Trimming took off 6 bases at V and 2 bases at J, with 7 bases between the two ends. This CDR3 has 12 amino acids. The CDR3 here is CASSRQQETQYF. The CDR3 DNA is TGTGCCAGCAGCAGACAGCAAGAGACCCAGTACTTC.

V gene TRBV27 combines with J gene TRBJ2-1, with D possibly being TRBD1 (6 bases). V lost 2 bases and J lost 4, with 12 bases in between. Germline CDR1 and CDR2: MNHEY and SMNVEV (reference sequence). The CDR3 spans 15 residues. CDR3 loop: CASSLEAGVYNEQFF. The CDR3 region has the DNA TGTGCCAGCAGTTTAGAGGCAGGGGTTTACAATGAGCAGTTCTTC.